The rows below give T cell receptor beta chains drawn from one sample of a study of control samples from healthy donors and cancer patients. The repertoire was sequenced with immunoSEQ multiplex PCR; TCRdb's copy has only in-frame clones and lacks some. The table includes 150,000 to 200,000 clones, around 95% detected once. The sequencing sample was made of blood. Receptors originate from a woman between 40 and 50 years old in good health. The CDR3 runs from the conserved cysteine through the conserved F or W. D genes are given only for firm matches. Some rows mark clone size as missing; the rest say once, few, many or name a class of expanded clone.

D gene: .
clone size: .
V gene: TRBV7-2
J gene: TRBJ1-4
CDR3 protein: CASSFVNEKLFF
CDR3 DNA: TGTGCCAGCAGCTTTGTAAATGAAAAACTGTTTTTT

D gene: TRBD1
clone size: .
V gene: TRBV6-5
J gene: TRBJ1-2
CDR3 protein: CASSRQGGGYTF
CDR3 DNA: TGTGCCAGCAGTCGACAGGGAGGAGGCTACACCTTC

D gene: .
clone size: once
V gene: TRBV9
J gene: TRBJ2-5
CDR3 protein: CASSRSVRLGQETQYF
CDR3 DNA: TGTGCCAGCAGCAGGAGCGTGAGACTTGGACAAGAGACCCAGTACTTC

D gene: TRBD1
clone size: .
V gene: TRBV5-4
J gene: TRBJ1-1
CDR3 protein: CASSLAGDRTNTEAFF
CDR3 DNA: TGTGCCAGCAGCTTGGCAGGGGACAGGACGAACACTGAAGCTTTCTTT

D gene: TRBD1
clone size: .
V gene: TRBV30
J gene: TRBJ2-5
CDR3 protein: CAWAKGALQETQYF
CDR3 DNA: TGTGCCTGGGCTAAGGGGGCTCTTCAAGAGACCCAGTACTTC

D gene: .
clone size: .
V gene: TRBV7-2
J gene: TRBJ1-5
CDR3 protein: CASSRDSNQPQHF
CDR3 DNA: TGTGCCAGCAGCCGGGATAGCAATCAGCCCCAGCATTTT

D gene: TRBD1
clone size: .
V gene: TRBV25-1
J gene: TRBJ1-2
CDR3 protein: CASRRDRQLTNYGYTF
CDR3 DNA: TGTGCCAGCAGAAGGGACAGGCAATTAACTAACTATGGCTACACCTTC

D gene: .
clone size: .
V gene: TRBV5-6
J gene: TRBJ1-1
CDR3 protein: CASSLGAWNTEAFF
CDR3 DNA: TGTGCCAGCAGCTTGGGGGCTTGGAACACTGAAGCTTTCTTT

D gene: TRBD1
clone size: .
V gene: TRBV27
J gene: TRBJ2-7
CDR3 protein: CASSKRTGVTYEQYF
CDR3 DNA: TGTGCCAGCAGTAAGAGGACAGGGGTGACCTACGAGCAGTACTTC

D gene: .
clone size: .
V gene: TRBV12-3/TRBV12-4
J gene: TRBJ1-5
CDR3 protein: CASSLARELQHF
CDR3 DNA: TGTGCCAGCAGTTTAGCCAGGGAGCTCCAGCATTTT

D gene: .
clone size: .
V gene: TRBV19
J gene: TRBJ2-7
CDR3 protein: CASSIVGRSYEQYF
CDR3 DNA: TGTGCCAGTAGTATAGTCGGGAGAAGCTACGAGCAGTACTTC

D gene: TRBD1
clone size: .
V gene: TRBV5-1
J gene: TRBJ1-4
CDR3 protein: CASSERDSGINEKLFF
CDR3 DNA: TGCGCCAGCAGCGAAAGGGACAGCGGGATTAATGAAAAACTGTTTTTT

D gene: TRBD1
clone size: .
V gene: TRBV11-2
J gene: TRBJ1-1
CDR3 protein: CASRPGQGFEAFF
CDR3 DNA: TGTGCCAGCAGACCGGGACAGGGCTTTGAAGCTTTCTTT

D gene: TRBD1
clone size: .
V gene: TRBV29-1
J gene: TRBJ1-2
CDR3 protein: CSVGDRGPRGYTF
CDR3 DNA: TGCAGCGTCGGGGACAGGGGGCCGCGTGGCTACACCTTC

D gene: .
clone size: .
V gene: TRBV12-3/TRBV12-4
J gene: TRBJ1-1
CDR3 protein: CASSLTVNTEAFF
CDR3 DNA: TGTGCCAGCAGTTTGACAGTGAACACTGAAGCTTTCTTT

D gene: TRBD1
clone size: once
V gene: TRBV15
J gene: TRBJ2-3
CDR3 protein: CATSSRQGADTQYF
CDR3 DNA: TGTGCCACCAGCAGCAGACAGGGTGCAGATACGCAGTATTTT

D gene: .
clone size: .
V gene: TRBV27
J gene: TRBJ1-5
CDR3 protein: CASSLSGGSNQPQHF
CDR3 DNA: TGTGCCAGCAGTTTATCGGGCGGAAGCAATCAGCCCCAGCATTTT

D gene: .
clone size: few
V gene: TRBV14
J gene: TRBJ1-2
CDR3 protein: CASSQVGGNYGYTF
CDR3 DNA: TGTGCCAGCAGCCAAGTAGGGGGAAACTATGGCTACACCTTC

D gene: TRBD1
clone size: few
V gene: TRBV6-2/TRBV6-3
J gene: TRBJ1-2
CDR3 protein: CASSPGTGDTNSYTF
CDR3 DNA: TGTGCCAGCAGTCCCGGGACAGGGGATACAAACAGCTACACCTTC

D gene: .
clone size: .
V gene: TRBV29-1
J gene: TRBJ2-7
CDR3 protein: CSVGTPGRTYEQYF
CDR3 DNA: TGCAGCGTTGGCACACCGGGCCGTACCTACGAGCAGTACTTC

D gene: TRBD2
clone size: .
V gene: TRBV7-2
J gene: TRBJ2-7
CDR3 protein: CASSSTSGNEQYF
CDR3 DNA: TGTGCCAGCAGCTCGACTAGCGGGAACGAGCAGTACTTC

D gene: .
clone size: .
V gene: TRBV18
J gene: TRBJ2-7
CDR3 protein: CASSPPDGYTIGEQYF
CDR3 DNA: TGTGCCAGCTCACCACCGGACGGATATACGATAGGGGAGCAGTACTTC

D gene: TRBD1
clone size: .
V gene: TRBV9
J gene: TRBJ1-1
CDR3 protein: CASRRGLNTEAFF
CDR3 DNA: TGTGCCAGCAGGAGGGGGCTGAACACTGAAGCTTTCTTT

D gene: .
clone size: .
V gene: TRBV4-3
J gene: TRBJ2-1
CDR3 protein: CASSQVYRDEQFF
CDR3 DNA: TGCGCCAGCAGCCAAGTTTACCGGGATGAGCAGTTCTTC

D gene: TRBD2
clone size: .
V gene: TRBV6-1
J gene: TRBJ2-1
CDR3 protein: CASSENGGAYNEQFF
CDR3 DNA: TGTGCCAGCAGTGAAAACGGGGGGGCCTACAATGAGCAGTTCTTC

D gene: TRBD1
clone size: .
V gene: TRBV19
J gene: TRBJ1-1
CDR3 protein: CASSIGQGIGAFF
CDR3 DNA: TGTGCCAGTAGTATTGGACAGGGAATTGGAGCTTTCTTT

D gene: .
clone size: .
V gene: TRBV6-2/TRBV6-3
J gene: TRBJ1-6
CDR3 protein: CASSYDRFYYNSPLHF
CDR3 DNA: TGTGCCAGCAGTTACGACAGGTTTTACTATAATTCACCCCTCCACTTT

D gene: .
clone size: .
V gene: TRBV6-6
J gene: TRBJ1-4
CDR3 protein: CASSRGQQTTNEKLFF
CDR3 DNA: TGTGCCAGCAGCCGGGGACAACAGACAACTAATGAAAAACTGTTTTTT

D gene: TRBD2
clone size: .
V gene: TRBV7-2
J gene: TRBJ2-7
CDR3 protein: CASSTSGSYEQYF
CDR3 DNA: TGTGCCAGCAGCACTAGCGGGAGCTACGAGCAGTACTTC

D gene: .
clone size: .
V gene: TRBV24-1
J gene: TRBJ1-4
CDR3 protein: CATSENGQTETSGNEKLFF
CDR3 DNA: TGTGCCACCAGTGAAAACGGACAGACGGAAACCTCCGGTAATGAAAAACTGTTTTTT

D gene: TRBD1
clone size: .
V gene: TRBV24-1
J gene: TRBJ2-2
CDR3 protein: CATSDPRQGTTGELFF
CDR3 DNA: TGTGCCACCAGTGATCCCCGACAGGGGACCACCGGGGAGCTGTTTTTT

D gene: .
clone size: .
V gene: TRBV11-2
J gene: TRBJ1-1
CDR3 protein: CASSHYRGTLNTEAFF
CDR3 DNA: TGTGCCAGCAGCCACTACCGGGGAACCTTGAACACTGAAGCTTTCTTT

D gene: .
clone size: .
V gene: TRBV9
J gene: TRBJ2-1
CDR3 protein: CASSVAYEQFF
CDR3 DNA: TGTGCCAGCAGCGTGGCCTATGAGCAGTTCTTC

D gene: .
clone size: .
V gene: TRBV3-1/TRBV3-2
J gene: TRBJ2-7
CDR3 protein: CASSQTHEQYF
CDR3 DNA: TGTGCCAGCAGCCAAACTCACGAGCAGTACTTC

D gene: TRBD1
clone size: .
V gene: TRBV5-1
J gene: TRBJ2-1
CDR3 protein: CASSLPRGNEQFF
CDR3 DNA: TGCGCCAGCAGCCTACCCAGGGGGAATGAGCAGTTCTTC

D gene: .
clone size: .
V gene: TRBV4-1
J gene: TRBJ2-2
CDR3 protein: CASSQVPANTGELFF
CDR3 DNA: TGCGCCAGCAGCCAAGTCCCAGCGAACACCGGGGAGCTGTTTTTT

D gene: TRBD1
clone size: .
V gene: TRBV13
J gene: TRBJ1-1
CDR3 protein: CASSNGQGAEAFF
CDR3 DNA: TGTGCCAGCAGCAATGGACAGGGGGCTGAAGCTTTCTTT

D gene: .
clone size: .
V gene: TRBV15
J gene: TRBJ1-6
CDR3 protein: CATSRDLNSPLHF
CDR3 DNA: TGTGCCACCAGCAGAGATTTAAATTCACCCCTCCACTTT

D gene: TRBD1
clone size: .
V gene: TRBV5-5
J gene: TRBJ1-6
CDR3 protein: CASSPGQGWNSPLHF
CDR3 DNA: TGTGCCAGCAGCCCGGGACAGGGATGGAATTCACCCCTCCACTTT

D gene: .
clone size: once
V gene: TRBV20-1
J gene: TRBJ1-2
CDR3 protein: CSASSVINYGYTF
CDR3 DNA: TGCAGTGCTAGTTCAGTTATTAACTATGGCTACACCTTC

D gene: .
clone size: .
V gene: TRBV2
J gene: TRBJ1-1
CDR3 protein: CASSERGYRAEAFF
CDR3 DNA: TGTGCCAGCAGTGAAAGAGGGTACAGGGCTGAAGCTTTCTTT

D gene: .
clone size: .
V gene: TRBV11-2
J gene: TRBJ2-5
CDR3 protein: CASSFVVRRPYQETQYF
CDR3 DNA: TGTGCCAGCAGCTTTGTGGTCCGCAGGCCTTACCAAGAGACCCAGTACTTC

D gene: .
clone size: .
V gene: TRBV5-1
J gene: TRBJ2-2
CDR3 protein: CASSEGSRSTGELFF
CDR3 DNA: TGCGCCAGCAGCGAAGGTTCAAGGAGTACCGGGGAGCTGTTTTTT

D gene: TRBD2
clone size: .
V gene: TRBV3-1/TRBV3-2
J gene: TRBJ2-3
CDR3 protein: CASSFGLAGLDTQYF
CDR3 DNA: TGTGCCAGCAGCTTCGGACTAGCGGGATTAGATACGCAGTATTTT

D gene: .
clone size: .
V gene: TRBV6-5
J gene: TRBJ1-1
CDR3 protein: CASSYSGGSEAFF
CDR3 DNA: TGTGCCAGCAGTTACTCCGGGGGGTCTGAAGCTTTCTTT

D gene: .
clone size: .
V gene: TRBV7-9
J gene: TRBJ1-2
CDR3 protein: CASSFRQLYGYTF
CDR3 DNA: TGTGCCAGCAGCTTTAGACAGCTCTATGGCTACACCTTC

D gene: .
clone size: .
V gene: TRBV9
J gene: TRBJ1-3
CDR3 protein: CASSVDPSGNTIYF
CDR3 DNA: TGTGCCAGCAGCGTAGACCCCTCTGGAAACACCATATATTTT

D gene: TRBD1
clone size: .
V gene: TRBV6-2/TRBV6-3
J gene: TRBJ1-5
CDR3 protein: CASSYTAGQGAHQPQHF
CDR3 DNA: TGTGCCAGCAGTTACACCGCGGGACAGGGGGCCCATCAGCCCCAGCATTTT

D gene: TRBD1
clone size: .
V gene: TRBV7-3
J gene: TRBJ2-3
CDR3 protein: CASSLSGTGGNRTDTQYF
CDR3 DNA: TGTGCCAGCAGCTTAAGTGGTACAGGGGGAAACAGGACAGATACGCAGTATTTT

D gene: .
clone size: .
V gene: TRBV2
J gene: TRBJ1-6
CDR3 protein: CASSRPAGHHNSPLHF
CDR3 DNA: TGTGCCAGCAGTCGACCGGCGGGACACCATAATTCACCCCTCCACTTT

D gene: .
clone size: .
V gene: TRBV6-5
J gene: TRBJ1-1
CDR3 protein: CASSYSPAGVNTEAFF
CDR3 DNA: TGTGCCAGCAGTTACTCCCCAGCAGGGGTGAACACTGAAGCTTTCTTT

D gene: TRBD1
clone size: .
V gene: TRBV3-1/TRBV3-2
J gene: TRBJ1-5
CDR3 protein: CASSGQGRSQPQHF
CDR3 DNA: TGTGCCAGCAGTGGACAGGGACGCTCTCAGCCCCAGCATTTT

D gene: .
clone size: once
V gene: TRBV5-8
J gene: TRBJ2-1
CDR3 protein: CASSPRPSRYEQFF
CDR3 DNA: TGTGCCAGCAGCCCACGACCGAGCAGGTATGAGCAGTTCTTC

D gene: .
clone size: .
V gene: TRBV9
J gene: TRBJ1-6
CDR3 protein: CASSVGDSLGGSPLHF
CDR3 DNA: TGTGCCAGCAGCGTAGGAGACAGCTTAGGAGGTTCACCCCTCCACTTT

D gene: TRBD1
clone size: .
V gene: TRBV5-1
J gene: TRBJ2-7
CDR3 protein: CASSIGTGVREQYF
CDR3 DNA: TGCGCCAGCTCTATCGGGACAGGGGTTCGCGAGCAGTACTTC

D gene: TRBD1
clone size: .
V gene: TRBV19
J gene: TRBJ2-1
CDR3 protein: CASTPPLGTGFNEQFF
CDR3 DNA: TGTGCCAGTACCCCTCCCCTAGGGACAGGGTTCAATGAGCAGTTCTTC

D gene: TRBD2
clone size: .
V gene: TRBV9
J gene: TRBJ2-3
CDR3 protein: CASSSQTSGGLDTQYF
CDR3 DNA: TGTGCCAGCAGCTCACAGACTAGCGGGGGCCTAGATACGCAGTATTTT

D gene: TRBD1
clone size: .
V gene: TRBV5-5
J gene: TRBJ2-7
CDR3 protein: CASSSRTGSSYEQYF
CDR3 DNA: TGTGCCAGCAGTTCGCGGACAGGGAGCTCCTACGAGCAGTACTTC

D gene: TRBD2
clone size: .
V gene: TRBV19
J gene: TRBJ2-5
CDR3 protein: CASSKGLAANQETQYF
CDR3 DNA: TGTGCCAGTAGTAAGGGACTAGCGGCGAATCAAGAGACCCAGTACTTC